Presented here are 22 T cell receptor beta chains from one specimen sequenced in a study of shared clonotypes between healthy human individuals. Using immunoSEQ multiplex PCR, the repertoire was profiled, and TCRdb retains in-frame clones only, with some absent. Here the sample spans about 530,000 clones, nearly 80% being singletons. The material sequenced was PBMCs. The source is a woman in her thirties or forties in good health. Some clones in this sample may be carry-over from other donors' samples.

The chain carries TRBV6-4 and TRBJ2-1; weak D call: TRBD2 (5 bases). Germline V CDR1 and CDR2: MRHNA, SNTAGT. V lost 6 bases and J lost 4, with 19 bases in between. The CDR3 has 16 amino acids. The CDR3 reads CASSDAAAAPYNEQFF. CDR3 nucleotide sequence: TGTGCCAGCAGCGACGCAGCGGCCGCACCGTACAATGAGCAGTTCTTC.

The chain links TRBV7-9 to TRBJ2-7; TRBD2 matches 10 bases. The CDR3 totals 15 residues. V lost 1 base to trimming and J lost 3 bases; unmatched junction nucleotides: 3. Germline lookup yields CDR1 SEHNR and CDR2 FQNEAQ (reference sequence). In DNA, the CDR3 is TGTGCCAGCAGCTTAGAACTAGCGGGGAACTACGAGCAGTACTTC. It encodes CASSLELAGNYEQYF.

This clone was seen only once. The chain is built from TRBV4-1 and TRBJ2-7; D is ambiguous. Germline V lookup: CDR1 MGHRA, CDR2 YSYEKL. This CDR3 region has 15 residues. V lost 1 base and J 0 bases, leaving 10 bases between the germline ends. CDR3 residues: CASSQGQDISYEQYF. CDR3 nucleotide sequence: TGCGCCAGCAGCCAAGGGCAGGATATCTCCTACGAGCAGTACTTC.

The CDR3 loop is CASSSFRLAGGKETQYF. DNA of the CDR3: TGTGCCAGCAGCTCATTCAGACTAGCGGGAGGGAAAGAGACCCAGTACTTC. The chain carries TRBV7-8 and TRBJ2-5, with TRBD2 matching over 14 bases. Germline CDR1 and CDR2: SGHVS and FQNEAQ. The CDR3 contains 17 residues. Trimming removed 4 bases from V and 3 bases from J; junction bases left unmatched: 7.

This chain joins TRBV5-1 and TRBJ2-5; 8 nucleotides match TRBD1. The CDR3 has 13 residues. Germline V CDR1 and CDR2: SGHRS, YFSETQ. V dropped 7 bases and J dropped 1; count of bases not matched to a gene: 3. This chain's CDR3 is CASGDRRQETQYF. CDR3 DNA sequence: TGCGCCAGCGGGGACAGGCGCCAAGAGACCCAGTACTTC.

This clone was detected only a few times. The sample carries other DNA sequences with the same CDR3. The V gene is TRBV29-1, the J gene TRBJ1-5; 8 nucleotides match TRBD1. Germline CDR1 and CDR2: SQVTM and ANQGSEA. This CDR3 has 14 residues. The junction had 4 bases not matched to a gene; V was cut back by 4 bases and J by 2 bases. The CDR3 DNA follows: TGCAGCGTTGTAGACAGGGGTGGCAATCAGCCCCAGCATTTT. Protein product: CSVVDRGGNQPQHF.

In the case of this clone: This CDR3 is missing its conserved last phenylalanine or tryptophan, likely due to a read error. No DNA is shown, since the ends of the CDR3 on it are uncertain; the CDR3 is the one TCRdb lists. The V call is TRBV4-2, the J call TRBJ1-2. Ends included, the CDR3 has 8 residues. The germline gives CDR1 LGHNA, CDR2 YNFKEQ. CDR3 sequence reads: CASSGGVL.

To note about this clone: This same CDR3 is encoded by further DNA sequences in the sample. The chain has TRBV18 and TRBJ2-3; no reliable D call. Germline assignment: CDR1 KGHSH and CDR2 LQKENI. The CDR3 contains 12 residues. Trimming shortened V by 3 bases and J by 2 bases, and 3 bases separated the two germline ends. Here the CDR3 reads CASSPNTDTQYF. The CDR3 DNA follows: TGTGCCAGCTCACCCAACACAGATACGCAGTATTTT.

In its sample, this clone was seen once. J is TRBJ1-3 and V is TRBV9, with D uncertain. The germline CDR1 and CDR2 sequences are SGDLS and YYNGEE. The CDR3 has 12 residues. The ends were cut back, 4 bases at V and 8 bases at J, with 10 bases in the middle. CDR3 amino acids: CASSLALDTIYF. As DNA, the CDR3 is TGTGCCAGCAGCCTCGCCCTGGACACCATATATTTT.

The chain links TRBV28 to TRBJ2-3, with D possibly being TRBD2 (6 bases). The V end lost 5 bases, the J end lost 6 bases, and 12 bases lay between the germline ends. This CDR3 is built from 13 residues. Germline lookup yields CDR1 MDHEN and CDR2 SYDVKM. The CDR3 loop reads CASSDKLADTQYF. CDR3 DNA: TGTGCCAGCAGTGACAAACTAGCTGATACGCAGTATTTT.

The chain joins TRBV5-1 to TRBJ2-2; D may be TRBD1 (5 bases). V was shortened by 0 bases and J by 7 bases, with 13 bases between the two germline ends. Germline V CDR1 and CDR2: SGHRS, YFSETQ. This CDR3 contains 15 residues. The CDR3 reads CASSLGSQGIGELFF. The CDR3 region has the DNA TGCGCCAGCAGCTTGGGTTCCCAGGGTATCGGGGAGCTGTTTTTT.

V and J are TRBV7-8 and TRBJ2-3, with D hard to call. The V end was cut by 7 bases, the J end by 6 bases, with 11 bases between. Germline CDR1 SGHVS, CDR2 FQNEAQ. The CDR3 consists of 12 residues. CDR3 protein: CASTDVRDTQYF. Written as DNA, the CDR3 is TGTGCCAGCACTGATGTAAGGGATACGCAGTATTTT.

The chain joins TRBV28 to TRBJ1-1; a possible D gene is TRBD1 (6 bases). V was cut by 4 bases and J by 0 bases, with 24 bases left in between. Germline V gene lookup returns CDR1 MDHEN and CDR2 SYDVKM. This CDR3 is built from 19 residues. The CDR3 DNA reads as TGTGCCAGCAGTTCCTTATGGGGTATGGGGGCGCGGATGAACACTGAAGCTTTCTTT. Protein product: CASSSLWGMGARMNTEAFF.

The chain is built from TRBV2 and TRBJ1-1; maybe TRBD1 (5 bases). CDR3 length equals 16 residues. Between the trimmed V and J ends, which lost 2 bases and 2 bases, there was a span of 15 bases. From germline, CDR1 is SNHLY and CDR2 FYNNEI. This CDR3 is CASSEQSPGINTEAFF. DNA for the CDR3: TGTGCCAGCAGTGAACAATCTCCAGGGATCAACACTGAAGCTTTCTTT. The full variable domain, completed using reference TRBV2 and TRBJ1-1, is EPEVTQTPSHQVTQMGQEVILRCVPISNHLYFYWYRQILGQKVEFLVSFYNNEISEKSEIFDDQFSVERPDGSNFTLKIRSTKLEDSAMYFCASSEQSPGINTEAFFGQGTRLTVV.

The genes are TRBV9 and TRBJ2-1; no reliable D call. CDR3 size: 12 residues. Germline V CDR1 and CDR2: SGDLS, YYNGEE. Trimming took 6 bases from V and 9 from J, leaving 13 bases between them. CDR3 sequence (DNA): TGTGCCAGCAACAACAATTGGAGTGAGCAGTTCTTC. This codes for CASNNNWSEQFF.

The chain carries TRBV5-1 and TRBJ2-2; D is possibly TRBD1 (7 bases). V was cut by 2 bases and J by 4 bases, with 12 bases left in between. The CDR3 runs to 15 residues. Germline CDR1 SGHRS, CDR2 YFSETQ. CDR3 DNA sequence: TGCGCCAGCAGCTTAACAGGGGACTCCACCGGGGAGCTGTTTTTT. Translating it yields CASSLTGDSTGELFF. The variable domain in full, completed from reference TRBV5-1 and TRBJ2-2, reads KAGVTQTPRYLIKTRGQQVTLSCSPISGHRSVSWYQQTPGQGLQFLFEYFSETQRNKGNFPGRFSGRQFSNSRSEMNVSTLELGDSALYLCASSLTGDSTGELFFGEGSRLTVL.

This chain uses TRBV30 with TRBJ2-7; 9 nucleotides agree with TRBD1. Germline V gene sequence: CDR1 GTSNPN, CDR2 SVGIG (reference sequence). This CDR3 has 14 residues. V lost 3 bases and J lost 6; bases outside the gene matches: 9. This chain's CDR3 is CAWSPTGGRFEQYF. DNA for the CDR3: TGTGCCTGGAGCCCGACAGGGGGTCGTTTCGAGCAGTACTTC.

V usage is TRBV6-1 and J usage is TRBJ2-5; D call uncertain. Germline V gives CDR1 MNHNS, CDR2 SASEGT. Trimming pared 3 bases from V and 9 bases from J, leaving 11 bases between. The CDR3 has 12 amino acids. CDR3 in DNA: TGTGCCAGCAGTGAGCCGGGTCGGGCCCAGTACTTC. Its translation is CASSEPGRAQYF.

This clone was detected a few times. V usage is TRBV28 and J usage is TRBJ1-5; possible D gene TRBD1, 6 bases. This CDR3 is built from 15 residues. With 6 bases removed from V and 4 bases from J, the gap between germline ends came to 16 bases. CDR1 and CDR2 from the germline V gene are MDHEN and SYDVKM. The CDR3 bases are TGTGCCAGCAGGGGAGGCAGGGGCAGGAATCAGCCCCAGCATTTT. This sequence encodes CASRGGRGRNQPQHF.

The V and J genes are TRBV18 and TRBJ1-5, with D hard to call. V was cut by 6 bases and J by 0 bases, with 15 bases left in between. Germline V gives CDR1 KGHSH, CDR2 LQKENI. This CDR3 has 16 residues. CDR3 amino acids: CASSPSGPLSNQPQHF. The CDR3 DNA reads as TGTGCCAGCTCCCCCTCCGGGCCTCTTAGCAATCAGCCCCAGCATTTT.

This clone showed up just once. This sequence joins TRBV25-1 and TRBJ2-5, with 13 bases aligning to TRBD2. Per germline, CDR1 MGHDK and CDR2 SYGVNS. V was pared by 8 bases and J by 2 bases, with 8 bases of the junction left unmatched. The CDR3 is 16 amino acids. Here the CDR3 DNA reads TGTGCCAGCTCGGCGGGACTAGCGGGGTTACAAGAGACCCAGTACTTC. Translated: CASSAGLAGLQETQYF.

V usage is TRBV6-5 and J usage is TRBJ2-7; 7 nucleotides match TRBD1. Trimming cost V 6 bases and J 4 bases; bases outside gene matches: 9. The CDR3 length is 14 residues. CDR1 is MNHEY and CDR2 is SVGAGI in the germline V gene. The CDR3 here is CASSPSDREYEQYF. In DNA form, the CDR3 reads TGTGCCAGCAGCCCTAGTGACAGGGAATACGAGCAGTACTTC.